This T cell receptor beta chain emerged from a study of T cell responses to AZD1222 COVID-19 vaccine. Trimming took 1 base from V and 3 from J, leaving 24 bases between them. The CDR3 is made up of 19 amino acids. In germline, CDR1 is MGHRA, CDR2 YSYEKL. Notes on the study in general: Clonal diversity may have been underestimated in mostly white British donors.

A remark on this clone: Its cognate antigen is unknown.

Produced via immunoSEQ multiplex PCR; TCRdb's table is partial and in-frame only. The data show about 120,000 clones, about nine tenths seen once. Source: peripheral blood, taken on day 0 of AZD1222 vaccination. The rearrangement joins TRBV4-1 to TRBJ1-1; possibly TRBD1 for D (6 bases). The sequence derives from an adult in good health. The CDR3 region is CASSQVLGLIGGEDTEAFF. Written as DNA, the CDR3 is TGCGCCAGCAGCCAAGTGCTCGGCCTAATAGGGGGGGAGGACACTGAAGCTTTCTTT.